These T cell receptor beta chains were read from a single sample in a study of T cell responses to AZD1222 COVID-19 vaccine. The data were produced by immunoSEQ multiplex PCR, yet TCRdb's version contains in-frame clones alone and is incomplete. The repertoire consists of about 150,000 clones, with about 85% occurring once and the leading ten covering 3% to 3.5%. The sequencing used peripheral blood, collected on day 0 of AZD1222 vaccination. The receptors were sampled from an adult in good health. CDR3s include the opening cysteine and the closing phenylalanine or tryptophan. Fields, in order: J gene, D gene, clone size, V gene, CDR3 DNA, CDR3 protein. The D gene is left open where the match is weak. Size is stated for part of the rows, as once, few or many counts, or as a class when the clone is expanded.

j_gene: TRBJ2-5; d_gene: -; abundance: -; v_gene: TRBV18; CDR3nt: TGTGCCAGCTCACAGGGAGGAGGAGAGACCCAGTACTTC; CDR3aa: CASSQGGGETQYF
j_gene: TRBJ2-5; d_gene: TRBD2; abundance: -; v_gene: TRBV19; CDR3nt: TGTGCCAGTAGTAAAACTAGCGGGGGCACAGGAGAGACCCAGTACTTC; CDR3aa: CASSKTSGGTGETQYF
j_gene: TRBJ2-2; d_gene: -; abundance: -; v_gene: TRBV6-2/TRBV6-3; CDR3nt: TGTGCCAGCAGTGACAGACTGAACACCGGGGAGCTGTTTTTT; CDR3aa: CASSDRLNTGELFF
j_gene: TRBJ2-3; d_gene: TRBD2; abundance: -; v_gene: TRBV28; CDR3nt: TGTGCCAGCAGGCCCGTGTTATCCGGGACTAGCTTTGATAGTAACGCAGATACGCAGTATTTT; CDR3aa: CASRPVLSGTSFDSNADTQYF
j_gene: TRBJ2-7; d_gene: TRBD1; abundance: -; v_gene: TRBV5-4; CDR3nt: TGTGCCAGCAGTCCGACAGGGGGCATTGGAATCTACGAGCAGTACTTC; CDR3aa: CASSPTGGIGIYEQYF
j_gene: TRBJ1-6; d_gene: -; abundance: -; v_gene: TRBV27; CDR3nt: TGTGCCAGCAGCCCCCCGTTTGGGGGTAATTCACCCCTCCACTTT; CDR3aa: CASSPPFGGNSPLHF
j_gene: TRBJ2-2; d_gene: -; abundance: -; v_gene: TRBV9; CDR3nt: TGTGCCAGCAGCGTAGGCTCCCGTGCCACCGGGGAGCTGTTTTTT; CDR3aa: CASSVGSRATGELFF
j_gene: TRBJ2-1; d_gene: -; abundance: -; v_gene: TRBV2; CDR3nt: TGTGCCAGCAGTGAATTGTTGGACTTCTACAATGAGCAGTTCTTC; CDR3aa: CASSELLDFYNEQFF
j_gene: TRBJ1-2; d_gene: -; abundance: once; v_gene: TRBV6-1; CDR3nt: TGTGCCAGCAGTGAAGGGATAACAGACCTTAGGGGCTACACCTTC; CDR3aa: CASSEGITDLRGYTF
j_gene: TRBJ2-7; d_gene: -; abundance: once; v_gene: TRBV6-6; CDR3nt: TGTGCCAGCAGTTACCAACAGTTTTACTACGAGCAGTACTTC; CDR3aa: CASSYQQFYYEQYF
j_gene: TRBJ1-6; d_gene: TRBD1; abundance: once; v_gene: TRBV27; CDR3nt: TGTGCCAGCAGTTCGGACAGGGGTAATTCACCCCTCCACTTT; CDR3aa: CASSSDRGNSPLHF
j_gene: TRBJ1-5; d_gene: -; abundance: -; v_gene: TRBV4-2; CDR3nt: TGTGCCAGCAGCCAAGGGACTTCACGCAATCAGCCCCAGCATTTT; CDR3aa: CASSQGTSRNQPQHF
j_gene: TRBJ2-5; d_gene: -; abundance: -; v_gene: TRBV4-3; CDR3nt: TGCGCCAGCAGCCAAGATAGGGGGGCGGGGTTGGAGACCCAGTACTTC; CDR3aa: CASSQDRGAGLETQYF
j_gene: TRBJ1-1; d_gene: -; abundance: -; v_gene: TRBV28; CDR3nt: TGTGCCAGCAGTTTTTCAGGGTTGAACACTGAAGCTTTCTTT; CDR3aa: CASSFSGLNTEAFF
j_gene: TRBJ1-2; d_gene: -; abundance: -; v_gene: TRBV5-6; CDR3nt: TGTGCCAGCAGCTTGGTTGTTCGGGACAATCGGGGCTACACCTTC; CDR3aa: CASSLVVRDNRGYTF
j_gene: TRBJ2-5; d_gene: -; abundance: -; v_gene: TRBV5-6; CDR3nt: TGTGCCAGCAGCTATGAAGAGACCCAGTACTTC; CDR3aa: CASSYEETQYF
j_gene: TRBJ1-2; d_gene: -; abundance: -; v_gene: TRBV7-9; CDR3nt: TGTGCCAGCACCCTAGGAGGGTTCTATGGCTACACCTTC; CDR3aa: CASTLGGFYGYTF
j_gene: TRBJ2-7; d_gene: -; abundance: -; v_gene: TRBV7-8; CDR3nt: TGTGCCAGCAGCCCGAGCTCCTACGAGCAGTACTTC; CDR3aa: CASSPSSYEQYF
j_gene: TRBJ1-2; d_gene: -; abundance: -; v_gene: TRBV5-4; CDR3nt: TGTGCCAGCAGCTTGCAATCCGGGATCCCCTATGGCTACACCTTC; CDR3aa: CASSLQSGIPYGYTF
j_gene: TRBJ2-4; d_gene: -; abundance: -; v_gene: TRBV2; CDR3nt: TGTGCCAGCAGTGAGGCCAAAAACATTCAGTACTTC; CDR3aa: CASSEAKNIQYF
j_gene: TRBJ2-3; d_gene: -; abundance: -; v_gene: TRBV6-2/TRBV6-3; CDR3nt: TGTGCCAGCAGCAGACAGTCCGGGGCCACAGATACGCAGTATTTT; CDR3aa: CASSRQSGATDTQYF
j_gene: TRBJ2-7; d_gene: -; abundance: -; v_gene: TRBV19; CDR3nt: TGTGCCAGTAGTAAGGATAGTTGGGTTATGGGCTACGAGCAGTACTTC; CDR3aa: CASSKDSWVMGYEQYF
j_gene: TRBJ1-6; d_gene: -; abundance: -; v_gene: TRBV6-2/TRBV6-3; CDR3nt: TGTGCCAGCAGCCAAACAGGGAGTAATTCACCCCTCCACTTT; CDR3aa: CASSQTGSNSPLHF
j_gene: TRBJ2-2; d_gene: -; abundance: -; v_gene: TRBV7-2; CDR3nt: TGTGCCAGCAGCTTAGTCAAGTTTACTACCGGGGAGCTGTTTTTT; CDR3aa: CASSLVKFTTGELFF
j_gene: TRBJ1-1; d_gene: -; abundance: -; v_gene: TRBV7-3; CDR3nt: TGTGCCAGCAGCTTAAAGTCTTCTGGCGCTGAAGCTTTCTTT; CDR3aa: CASSLKSSGAEAFF
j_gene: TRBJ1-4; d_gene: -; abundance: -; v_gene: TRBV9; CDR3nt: TGTGCCAGCAGCGTAGGTGGGCAACTCCCGGAAAAACTGTTTTTT; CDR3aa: CASSVGGQLPEKLFF
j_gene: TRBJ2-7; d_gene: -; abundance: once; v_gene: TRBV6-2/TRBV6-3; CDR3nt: TGTGCCAGCAGTCCACAGGGAACGCTCTCCTACGAGCAGTACTTC; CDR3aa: CASSPQGTLSYEQYF
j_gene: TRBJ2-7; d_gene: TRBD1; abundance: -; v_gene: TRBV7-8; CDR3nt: TGTGCCAGCAGCTTAGGCAGGGGGAGCTACGAGCAGTACTTC; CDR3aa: CASSLGRGSYEQYF
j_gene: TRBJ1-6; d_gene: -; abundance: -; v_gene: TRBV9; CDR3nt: TGTGCCAGCAGCGTGAGGGGAGATAATTCACCCCTCCACTTT; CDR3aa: CASSVRGDNSPLHF
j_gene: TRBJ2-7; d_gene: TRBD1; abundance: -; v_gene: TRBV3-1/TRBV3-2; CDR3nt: TGTGCCAGCAGCCAAGCAGGGGGCTACTACGCCGAGCAGTACTTC; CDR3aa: CASSQAGGYYAEQYF
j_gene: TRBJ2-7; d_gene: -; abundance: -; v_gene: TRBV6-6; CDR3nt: TGTGCCAGCAGTTACGACAGTTCCTACGAGCAGTACTTC; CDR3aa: CASSYDSSYEQYF
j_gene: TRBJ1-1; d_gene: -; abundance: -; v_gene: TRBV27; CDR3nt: TGTGCCAGCAGGCCGGGGACGGGGAACACTGAAGCTTTCTTT; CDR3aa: CASRPGTGNTEAFF
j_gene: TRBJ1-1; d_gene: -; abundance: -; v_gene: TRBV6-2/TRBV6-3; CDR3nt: TGTGCCAGCAGTTATTGGAGCCGTGAAGCTTTCTTT; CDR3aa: CASSYWSREAFF
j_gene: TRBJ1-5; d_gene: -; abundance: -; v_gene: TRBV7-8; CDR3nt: TGTGCCAGCAGGGGCACACTTAGCAATCAGCCCCAGCATTTT; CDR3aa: CASRGTLSNQPQHF
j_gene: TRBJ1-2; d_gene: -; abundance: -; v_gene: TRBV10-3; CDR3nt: TGTGCCATCAGACAGGGTGGGGGGTATGGCTACACCTTC; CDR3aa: CAIRQGGGYGYTF
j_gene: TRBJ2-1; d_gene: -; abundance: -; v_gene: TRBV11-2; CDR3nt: TGTGCCAGCAGCTTAGAGCGAGGCAGGGCCTACAATGAGCAGTTCTTC; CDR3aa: CASSLERGRAYNEQFF
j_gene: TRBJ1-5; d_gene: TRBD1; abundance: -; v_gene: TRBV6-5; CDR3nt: TGTGCCAGCAGAAGAGACAGGGGCAGCTATCAGCCCCAGCATTTT; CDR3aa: CASRRDRGSYQPQHF
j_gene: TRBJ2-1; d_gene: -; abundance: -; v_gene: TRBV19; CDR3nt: TGTGCCAGTAGTAACGAGAGGATAAGCTTCAATGAGCAGTTCTTC; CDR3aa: CASSNERISFNEQFF
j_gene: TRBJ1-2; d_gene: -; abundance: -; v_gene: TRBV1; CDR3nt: TGCACCAGCAGCCACCGGGACAGGGTTTATGGCTACACCTTC; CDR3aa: CTSSHRDRVYGYTF
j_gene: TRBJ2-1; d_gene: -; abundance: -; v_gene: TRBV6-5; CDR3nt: TGTGCCAGCAGGGAGACAGGTCGCTCCTACAATGAGCAGTTCTTC; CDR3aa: CASRETGRSYNEQFF
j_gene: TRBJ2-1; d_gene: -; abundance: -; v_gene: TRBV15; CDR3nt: TGTGCCACCAGCAGGGCCGGGACTTCTATTTTGAATGAGCAGTTCTTC; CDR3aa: CATSRAGTSILNEQFF
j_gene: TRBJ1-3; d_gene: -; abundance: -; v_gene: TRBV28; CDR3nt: TGTGCCAGCTACGACCGACCGGTAAACACCATATATTTT; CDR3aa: CASYDRPVNTIYF
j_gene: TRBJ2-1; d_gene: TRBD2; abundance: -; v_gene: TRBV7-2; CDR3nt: TGTGCCAGCAGCTCTCCTGGCGGGGGGGCAGACAATGAGCAGTTCTTC; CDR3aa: CASSSPGGGADNEQFF
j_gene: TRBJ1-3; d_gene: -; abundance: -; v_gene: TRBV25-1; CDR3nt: TGTGCCAGCAGTGAAACAGGGAACGGAAACACCATATATTTT; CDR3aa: CASSETGNGNTIYF
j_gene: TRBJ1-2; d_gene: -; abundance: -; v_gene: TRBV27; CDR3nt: TGTGCCAGCAGCAATCCCGGGGGCGCGGAGGGCTACACCTTC; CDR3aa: CASSNPGGAEGYTF
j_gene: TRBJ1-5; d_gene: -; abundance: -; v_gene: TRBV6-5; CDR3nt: TGTGCCAGCAGGTTTTCCCTCGATCAGCCCCAGCATTTT; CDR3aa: CASRFSLDQPQHF
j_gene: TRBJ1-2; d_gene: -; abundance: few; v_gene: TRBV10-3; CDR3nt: TGTGCCATCAGTGAGTCCGGGGGGCAAGAGGAGGGCTACACCTTC; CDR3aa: CAISESGGQEEGYTF
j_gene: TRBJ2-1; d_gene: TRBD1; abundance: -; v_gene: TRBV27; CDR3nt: TGTGCCAGCAGAAGGACAGGGATTAACAATGAGCAGTTCTTC; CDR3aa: CASRRTGINNEQFF